Sequencing of this T cell receptor beta chain was carried out in a study of read filtering for tumor transcriptome and immune sequencing. At the level of the study: Fewer than 10 patients were R-ISS I, about 16 were R-ISS II, six or seven were R-ISS III.

This clonotype has just a few counts. Bone marrow was sampled from every patient at the time of active disease. CDR3 size: 15 residues. V shed 11 bases and J 4 bases; nucleotides not matched to a gene: 11. From roughly 390 ng of RNA, a library with molecular barcoded alpha/delta and beta/gamma adaptors was made. MiXCR, applied by TCRdb to the reads, yields one record per CDR3 protein. The sample carries 7,000 to 10,000 distinct CDR3 sequences, more than 15% recorded once. The sequenced material came from a population of CD138-negative cells sorted from bone marrow. The V call is TRBV12-3 or TRBV12-4, the J call TRBJ2-1, with 10 bases aligning to TRBD1. The TCR sequence derives from a donor aged 40 or over with multiple myeloma. The CDR3 sequence is CAGKETGGRYNEQFF. The CDR3 DNA reads as TGTGCCGGCAAAGAGACAGGGGGCCGTTACAATGAGCAGTTCTTC.